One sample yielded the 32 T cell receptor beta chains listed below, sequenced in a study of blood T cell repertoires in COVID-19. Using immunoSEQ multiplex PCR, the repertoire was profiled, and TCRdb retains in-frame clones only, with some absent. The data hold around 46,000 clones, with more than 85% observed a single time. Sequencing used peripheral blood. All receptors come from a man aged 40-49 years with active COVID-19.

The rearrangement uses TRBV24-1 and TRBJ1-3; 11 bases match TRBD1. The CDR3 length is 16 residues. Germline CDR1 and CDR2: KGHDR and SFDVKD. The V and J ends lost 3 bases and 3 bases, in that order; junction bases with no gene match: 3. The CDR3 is CATSDPGTGGGNTIYF. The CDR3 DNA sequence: TGTGCCACCAGTGATCCCGGGACAGGGGGTGGAAACACCATATATTTT.

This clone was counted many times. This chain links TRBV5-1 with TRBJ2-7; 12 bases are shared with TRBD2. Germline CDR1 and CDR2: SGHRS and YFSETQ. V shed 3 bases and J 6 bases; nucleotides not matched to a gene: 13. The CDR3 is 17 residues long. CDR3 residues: CASSSTTSGSARGEQYF. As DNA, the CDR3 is TGCGCCAGCAGCTCCACGACTAGCGGGAGCGCAAGAGGCGAGCAGTACTTC.

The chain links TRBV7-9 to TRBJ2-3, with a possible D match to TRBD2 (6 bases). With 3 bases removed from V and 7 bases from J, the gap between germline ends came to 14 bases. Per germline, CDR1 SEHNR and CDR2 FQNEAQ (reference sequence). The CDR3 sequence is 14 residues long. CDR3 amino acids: CASSFNGRLNTQYF. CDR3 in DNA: TGTGCCAGCAGCTTTAACGGGAGATTAAATACGCAGTATTTT.

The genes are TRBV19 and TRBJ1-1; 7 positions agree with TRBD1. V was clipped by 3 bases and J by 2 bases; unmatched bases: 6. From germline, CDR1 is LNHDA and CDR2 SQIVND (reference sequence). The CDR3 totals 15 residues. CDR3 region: CASSILPGGNTEAFF. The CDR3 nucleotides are TGTGCCAGTAGTATTTTGCCAGGGGGAAACACTGAAGCTTTCTTT.

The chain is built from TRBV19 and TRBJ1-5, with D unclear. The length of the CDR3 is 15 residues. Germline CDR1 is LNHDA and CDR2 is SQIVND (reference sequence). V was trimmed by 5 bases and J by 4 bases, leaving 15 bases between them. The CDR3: CASSPRRELNQPQHF. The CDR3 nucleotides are TGTGCCAGTAGTCCCCGACGGGAACTAAATCAGCCCCAGCATTTT.

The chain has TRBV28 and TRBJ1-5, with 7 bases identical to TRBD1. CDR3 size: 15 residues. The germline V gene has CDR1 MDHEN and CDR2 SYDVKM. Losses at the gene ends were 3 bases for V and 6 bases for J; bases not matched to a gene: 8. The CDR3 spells CASSFVSRGRQPQHF. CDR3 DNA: TGTGCCAGCAGTTTTGTGTCGAGGGGGCGTCAGCCCCAGCATTTT. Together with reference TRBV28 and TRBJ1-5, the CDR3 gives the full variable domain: DVKVTQSSRYLVKRTGEKVFLECVQDMDHENMFWYRQDPGLGLRLIYFSYDVKMKEKGDIPEGYSVSREKKERFSLILESASTNQTSMYLCASSFVSRGRQPQHFGDGTRLSIL.

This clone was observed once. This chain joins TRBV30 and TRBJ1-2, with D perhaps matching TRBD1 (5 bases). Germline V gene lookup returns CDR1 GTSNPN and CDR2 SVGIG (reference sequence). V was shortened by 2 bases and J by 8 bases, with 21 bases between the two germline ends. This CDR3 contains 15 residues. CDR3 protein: CAWSSTPGSLRGYTF. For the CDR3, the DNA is TGTGCCTGGAGTTCAACCCCAGGGTCGCTGAGGGGCTACACCTTC.

In nucleotides, the CDR3 is TGTGCCAGCAGTGAATCAAAGGGAGGGCTGTTTTTT. Protein: CASSESKGGLFF. The chain uses TRBV2 and TRBJ1-4; D gene unclear. V dropped 2 bases and J dropped 14 bases, with 12 bases sitting between them. Looked up from germline, CDR1 is SNHLY and CDR2 is FYNNEI. The CDR3 is 12 amino acids.

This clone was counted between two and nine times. The CDR3 reads CASFRGINYGYTF. Here the CDR3 DNA reads TGTGCCAGTTTCAGGGGGATTAACTATGGCTACACCTTC. This chain links TRBV6-5 with TRBJ1-2; 7 nucleotides align to TRBD1. This CDR3 region has 13 residues. Unmatched junction bases numbered 5, after V lost 9 bases and J lost 1 base. Germline loops: CDR1 MNHEY, CDR2 SVGAGI.

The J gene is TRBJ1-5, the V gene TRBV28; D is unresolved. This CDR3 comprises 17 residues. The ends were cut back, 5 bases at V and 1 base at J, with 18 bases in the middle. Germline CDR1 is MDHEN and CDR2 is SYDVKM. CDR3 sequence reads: CASSPLGSGISNQPQHF. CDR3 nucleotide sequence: TGTGCCAGCAGTCCACTAGGGTCGGGGATAAGCAATCAGCCCCAGCATTTT.

Written as DNA, the CDR3 is TGTGCCACCGCCAGGGGGCTCTCCACAGATACGCAGTATTTT. Its protein product is CATARGLSTDTQYF. This sequence joins TRBV24-1 and TRBJ2-3; 8 bases match TRBD1. CDR1 and CDR2 from the germline V gene are KGHDR and SFDVKD. The CDR3 is 14 residues long. V was clipped by 9 bases and J by 2 bases; unmatched bases: 6.

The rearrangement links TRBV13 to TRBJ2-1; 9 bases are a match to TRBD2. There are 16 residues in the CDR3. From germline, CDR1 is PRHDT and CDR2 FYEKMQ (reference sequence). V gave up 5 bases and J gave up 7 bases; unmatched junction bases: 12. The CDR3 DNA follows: TGTGCCAGCAGCCGCGGCGGAATAGCGGGAGTTAATGAGCAGTTCTTC. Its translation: CASSRGGIAGVNEQFF.

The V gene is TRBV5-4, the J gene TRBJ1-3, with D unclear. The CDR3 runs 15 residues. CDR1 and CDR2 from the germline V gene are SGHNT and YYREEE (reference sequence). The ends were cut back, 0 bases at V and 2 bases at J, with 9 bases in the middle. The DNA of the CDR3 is TGTGCCAGCAGCTTGGATGGGAGAGCTGGAAACACCATATATTTT. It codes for CASSLDGRAGNTIYF. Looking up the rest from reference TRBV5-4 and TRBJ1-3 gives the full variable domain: ETGVTQSPTHLIKTRGQQVTLRCSSQSGHNTVSWYQQALGQGPQFIFQYYREEENGRGNFPPRFSGLQFPNYSSELNVNALELDDSALYLCASSLDGRAGNTIYFGEGSWLTVV.

The CDR3 loop is CASSNGGLGEAFF. The CDR3 DNA sequence: TGTGCCAGCAGCAACGGGGGTTTGGGCGAAGCTTTCTTT. V is TRBV3-1 (or the pseudogene TRBV3-2) and J is TRBJ1-1; D might be TRBD1 (5 bases). CDR3 length: 13 amino acids. With 5 bases removed from V and 8 bases from J, the gap between germline ends came to 15 bases. Germline CDR1 reads LGHDT; CDR2 reads YNNKEL (reference sequence).

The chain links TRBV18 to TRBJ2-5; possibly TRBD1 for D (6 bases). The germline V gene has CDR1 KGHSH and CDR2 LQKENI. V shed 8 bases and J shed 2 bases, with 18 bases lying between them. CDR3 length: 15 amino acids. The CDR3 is CASAGSRTDQETQYF. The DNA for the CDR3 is TGTGCCAGCGCTGGATCCCGGACAGATCAAGAGACCCAGTACTTC. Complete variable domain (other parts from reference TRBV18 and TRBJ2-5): NAGVMQNPRHLVRRRGQEARLRCSPMKGHSHVYWYRQLPEEGLKFMVYLQKENIIDESGMPKERFSAEFPKEGPSILRIQQVVRGDSAAYFCASAGSRTDQETQYFGPGTRLLVL.

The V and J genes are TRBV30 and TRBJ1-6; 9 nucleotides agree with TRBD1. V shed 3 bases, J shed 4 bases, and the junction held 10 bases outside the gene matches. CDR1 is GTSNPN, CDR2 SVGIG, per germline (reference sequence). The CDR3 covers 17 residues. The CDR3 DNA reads TGTGCCTGGAGGAGGAAGGGACAGGGTTTTTATAATTCACCCCTCCACTTT. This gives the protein CAWRRKGQGFYNSPLHF.

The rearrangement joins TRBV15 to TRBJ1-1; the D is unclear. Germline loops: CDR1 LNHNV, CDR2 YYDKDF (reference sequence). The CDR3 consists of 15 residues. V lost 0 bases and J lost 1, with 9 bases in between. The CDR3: CATSRDYRGNTEAFF. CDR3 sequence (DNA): TGTGCCACCAGCAGAGATTATCGCGGGAACACTGAAGCTTTCTTT.

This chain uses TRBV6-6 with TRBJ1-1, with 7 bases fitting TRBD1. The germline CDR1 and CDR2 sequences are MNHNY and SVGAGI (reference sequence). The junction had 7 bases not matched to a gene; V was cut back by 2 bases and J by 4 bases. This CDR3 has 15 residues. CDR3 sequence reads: CASSYQSTGFTEAFF. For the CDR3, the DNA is TGTGCCAGCAGTTACCAGTCGACAGGGTTCACTGAAGCTTTCTTT.

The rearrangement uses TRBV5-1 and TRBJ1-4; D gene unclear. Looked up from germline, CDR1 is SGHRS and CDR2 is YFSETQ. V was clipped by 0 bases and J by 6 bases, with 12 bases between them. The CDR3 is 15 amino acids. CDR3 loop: CASSLVRGSDEKLFF. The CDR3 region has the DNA TGCGCCAGCAGCTTGGTTCGGGGAAGCGATGAAAAACTGTTTTTT.

The CDR3 bases are TGTGCCTGGAGAGAAGCGGGAGGGCCAGATACGCAGTATTTT. Amino acid sequence: CAWREAGGPDTQYF. The chain has TRBV30 and TRBJ2-3; TRBD2 aligns across 10 bases. Germline V gene lookup returns CDR1 GTSNPN and CDR2 SVGIG (reference sequence). CDR3 length equals 14 residues. The trim removed 3 bases at V and 4 bases at J, leaving 4 bases unmatched.

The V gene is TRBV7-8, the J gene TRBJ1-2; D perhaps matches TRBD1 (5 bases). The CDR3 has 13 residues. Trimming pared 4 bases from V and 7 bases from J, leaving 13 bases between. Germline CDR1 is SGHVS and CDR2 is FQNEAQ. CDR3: CASSSRRGSGYTF. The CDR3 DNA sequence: TGTGCCAGCAGCTCCCGACGGGGGTCTGGCTACACCTTC.

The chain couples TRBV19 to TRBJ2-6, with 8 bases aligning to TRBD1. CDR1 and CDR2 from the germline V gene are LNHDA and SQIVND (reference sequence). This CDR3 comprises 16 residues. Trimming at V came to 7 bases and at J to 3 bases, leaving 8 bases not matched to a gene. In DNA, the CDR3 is TGTGCCAGTAAATATCGCAGGGGGCGTGGGGCCAACGTCCTGACTTTC. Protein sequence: CASKYRRGRGANVLTF.

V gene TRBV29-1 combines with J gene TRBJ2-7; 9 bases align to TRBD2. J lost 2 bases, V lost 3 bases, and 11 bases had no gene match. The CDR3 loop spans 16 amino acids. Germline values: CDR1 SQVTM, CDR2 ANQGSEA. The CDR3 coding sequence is TGCAGCGTTGAGGAGCCTAGCGGGAACCTTCCCTACGAGCAGTACTTC. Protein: CSVEEPSGNLPYEQYF.

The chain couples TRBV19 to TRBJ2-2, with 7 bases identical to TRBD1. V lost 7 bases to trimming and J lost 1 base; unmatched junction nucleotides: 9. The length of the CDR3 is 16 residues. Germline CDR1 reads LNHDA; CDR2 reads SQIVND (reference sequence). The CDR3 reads CASMGAGTENTGELFF. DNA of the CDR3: TGTGCCAGTATGGGGGCCGGGACAGAGAACACCGGGGAGCTGTTTTTT.

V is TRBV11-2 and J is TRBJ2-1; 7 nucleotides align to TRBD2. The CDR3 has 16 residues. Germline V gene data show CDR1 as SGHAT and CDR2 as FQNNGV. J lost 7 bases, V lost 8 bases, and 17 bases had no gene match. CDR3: CASGSGRPSGMNEQFF. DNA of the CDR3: TGTGCCAGCGGTTCCGGGAGGCCTAGCGGTATGAATGAGCAGTTCTTC.

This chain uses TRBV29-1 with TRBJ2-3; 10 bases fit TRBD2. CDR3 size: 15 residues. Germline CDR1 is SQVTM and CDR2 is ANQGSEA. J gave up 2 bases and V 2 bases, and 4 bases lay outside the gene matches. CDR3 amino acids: CSVETSGTYTDTQYF. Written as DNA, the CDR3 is TGCAGCGTTGAAACTAGCGGGACTTACACAGATACGCAGTATTTT.

Written as DNA, the CDR3 is TGTGCCTGGAGAGACAGGGGGTCTCATGGCTACACCTTC. This sequence encodes CAWRDRGSHGYTF. The rearrangement joins TRBV30 to TRBJ1-2, with 9 bases lining up with TRBD1. Germline V lookup: CDR1 GTSNPN, CDR2 SVGIG (reference sequence). J lost 6 bases, V lost 3 bases, and 5 bases had no gene match. This CDR3 has 13 amino acids.

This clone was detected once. The CDR3 reads CASSSLGQPQHF. CDR3 sequence (DNA): TGTGCCAGCAGTTCCCTAGGTCAGCCCCAGCATTTT. The chain recombines TRBV27 with TRBJ1-5; D gene unclear. This CDR3 comprises 12 residues. V lost 4 bases, J lost 6 bases, and 7 bases lay in between. Germline-derived CDR1 and CDR2 are MNHEY and SMNVEV (reference sequence).

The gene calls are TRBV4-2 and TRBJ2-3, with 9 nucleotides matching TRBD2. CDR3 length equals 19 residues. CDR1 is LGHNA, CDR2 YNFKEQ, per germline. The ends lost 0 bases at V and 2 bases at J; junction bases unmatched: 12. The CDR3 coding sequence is TGTGCCAGCAGCCAAGATCTTCCGGCTAGCGGGGTCCTCACAGATACGCAGTATTTT. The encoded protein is CASSQDLPASGVLTDTQYF.

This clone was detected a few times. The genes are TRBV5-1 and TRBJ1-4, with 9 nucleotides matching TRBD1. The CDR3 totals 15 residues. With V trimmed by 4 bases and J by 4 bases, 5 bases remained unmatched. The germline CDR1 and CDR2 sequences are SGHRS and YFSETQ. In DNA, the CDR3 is TGCGCCAGCAGCGAGGACAGGGGCGATAATGAAAAACTGTTTTTT. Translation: CASSEDRGDNEKLFF.

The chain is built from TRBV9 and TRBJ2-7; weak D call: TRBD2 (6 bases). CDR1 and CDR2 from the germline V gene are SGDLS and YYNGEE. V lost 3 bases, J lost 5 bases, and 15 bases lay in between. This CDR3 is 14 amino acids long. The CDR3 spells CASSAGTFLHEQYF. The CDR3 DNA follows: TGTGCCAGCAGCGCCGGGACTTTCCTCCACGAGCAGTACTTC.

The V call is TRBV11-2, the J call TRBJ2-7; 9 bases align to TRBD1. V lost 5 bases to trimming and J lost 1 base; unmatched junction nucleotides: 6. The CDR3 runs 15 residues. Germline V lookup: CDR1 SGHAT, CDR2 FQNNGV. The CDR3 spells CASSLGGTGSYEQYF. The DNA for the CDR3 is TGTGCCAGCAGCCTAGGAGGGACAGGGTCCTACGAGCAGTACTTC.